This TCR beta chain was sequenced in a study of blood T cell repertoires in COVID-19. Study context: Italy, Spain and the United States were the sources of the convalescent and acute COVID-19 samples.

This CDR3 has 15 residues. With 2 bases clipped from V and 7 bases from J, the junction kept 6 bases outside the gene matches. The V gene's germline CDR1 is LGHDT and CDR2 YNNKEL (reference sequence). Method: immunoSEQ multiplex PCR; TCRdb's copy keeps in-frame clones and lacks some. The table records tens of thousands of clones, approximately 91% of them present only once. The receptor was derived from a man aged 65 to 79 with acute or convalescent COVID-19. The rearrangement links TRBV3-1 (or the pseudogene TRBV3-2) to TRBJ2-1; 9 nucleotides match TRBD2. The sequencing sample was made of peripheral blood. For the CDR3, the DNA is TGTGCCAGCAGCCAAAGGGCGGGAGGGGGGAATGAGCAGTTCTTC. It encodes CASSQRAGGGNEQFF.